This TCR beta chain was profiled in a study of CD8 T cells in ankylosing spondylitis. Notes on the study in general: Disease-associated clones were reportedly significantly overrepresented in matched ankylosing spondylitis synovial fluid. Earlier work had already found some motif variants in reactive arthritis synovial fluid and blood. Typical of ankylosing spondylitis blood, it appeared, was a TCR beta motif of about eight highly homologous variants. Relatively scarce in peripheral blood, disease-linked clones were CD8+.

MiXCR, run by TCRdb on the 5' RACE reads, gives a single entry per CDR3 protein. The sample holds more than 400,000 distinct CDR3 sequences, roughly 5.3% seen once. This clonotype was seen ten or more times. The antigen remains undetermined. The origin of this receptor is a male donor with ankylosing spondylitis. The sequenced sample was blood, either unsorted or a sorted T cell fraction (not recorded which).

The CDR3 here is CASSQEEGLADYNEQFF. CDR3 in DNA: TGCGCCAGCAGCCAAGAAGAGGGACTAGCGGACTACAATGAGCAGTTCTTC. V is TRBV4-3 and J is TRBJ2-1, with TRBD2 matching 11 bases. This CDR3 region has 17 residues. V shed 0 bases, J shed 3 bases, and the junction held 4 bases outside the gene matches. CDR1 is LGHNA, CDR2 YSLEER, per germline.